These 26 T cell receptor beta chains were all obtained from the same sample, sequenced in a study of vaccination effects on CD4 cells after COVID-19. No cognate antigen is known for these TCRs. Generated by immunoSEQ multiplex PCR, the TCRdb table keeps only in-frame clones and is missing some. The repertoire consists of under 55,000 clones, with 72% occurring once and the leading ten covering 8.5% to 10%. At the end of nine to ten days of culture, CD4+ T cells were isolated. Participants each got two BNT162b2 or mRNA-1273 vaccine doses. Source: CD4+ T cells from PBMCs cultured without peptide, taken after COVID-19 vaccination. The receptors were sampled from a human donor who received a COVID-19 vaccine.

The rearrangement uses TRBV7-6 and TRBJ1-2, with D possibly matching TRBD1 (5 bases). The CDR3 length is 15 residues. Trimming stripped 5 bases from V and 2 bases from J, with 15 bases between. Germline assignment: CDR1 SGHVS and CDR2 FNYEAQ. CDR3 in amino acids: CASSDTAGFNYGYTF. In DNA form, the CDR3 reads TGTGCCAGCAGCGACACCGCAGGGTTCAACTATGGCTACACCTTC.

This clone turned up a few times. J is TRBJ1-1 and V is TRBV2, with D hard to call. V was cut by 10 bases and J by 3 bases, with 9 bases left in between. CDR3 size: 11 residues. Germline loops: CDR1 SNHLY, CDR2 FYNNEI. CDR3 residues: CATRDYTEAFF. The DNA for the CDR3 is TGTGCCACCCGGGATTACACTGAAGCTTTCTTT.

The chain couples TRBV5-1 to TRBJ2-1, with 8 nucleotides matching TRBD1. The CDR3 is made up of 15 amino acids. The junction had 9 bases not matched to a gene; V was cut back by 3 bases and J by 7 bases. In germline, CDR1 is SGHRS, CDR2 YFSETQ. The CDR3 is CASSWGTGLRNEQFF. CDR3 nucleotide sequence: TGCGCCAGCAGCTGGGGGACAGGCCTGAGGAATGAGCAGTTCTTC.

This clone was counted a few times. The chain employs TRBV4-2 and TRBJ2-7; a possible D gene is TRBD2 (5 bases). CDR3 length: 15 residues. The germline CDR1 and CDR2 sequences are LGHNA and YNFKEQ. The V end lost 0 bases, the J end lost 0 bases, and 9 bases lay between the germline ends. CDR3 sequence reads: CASSQDPGSSYEQYF. CDR3 nucleotide sequence: TGTGCCAGCAGCCAAGACCCTGGGAGCTCCTACGAGCAGTACTTC.

The chain carries TRBV7-6 and TRBJ2-2, with 14 bases identical to TRBD2. The junction had 11 bases not matched to a gene; V was cut back by 5 bases and J by 3 bases. From germline, CDR1 is SGHVS and CDR2 FNYEAQ. The CDR3 length is 19 residues. The CDR3 sequence: CASSRPLTSGREYTGELFF. The CDR3 DNA sequence: TGTGCCAGCAGCCGTCCCCTGACTAGCGGGAGGGAATACACCGGGGAGCTGTTTTTT.

This chain uses TRBV5-4 with TRBJ1-1; 8 bases fit TRBD1. V lost 6 bases, J lost 3 bases, and 10 bases stayed unmatched. The CDR3 is 15 amino acids. Germline values: CDR1 SGHNT, CDR2 YYREEE (reference sequence). The DNA for the CDR3 is TGTGCCAGCATACAGGGGGGGTCGGTGTACACTGAAGCTTTCTTT. Protein: CASIQGGSVYTEAFF.

J is TRBJ1-3 and V is TRBV5-1; the D gene is possibly TRBD1 (5 bases). Trimming pared 0 bases from V and 4 bases from J, leaving 8 bases between. The germline V gene has CDR1 SGHRS and CDR2 YFSETQ. CDR3 length equals 14 residues. The CDR3 sequence is CASSLGDQGNTIYF. Written as DNA, the CDR3 is TGCGCCAGCAGCTTGGGGGACCAAGGAAACACCATATATTTT.

The gene calls are TRBV7-9 and TRBJ2-3, with TRBD2 matching over 7 bases. The CDR3 has 16 residues. The V segment lost 1 base and the J segment 3 bases; nucleotides outside the gene matches: 7. CDR1 SEHNR and CDR2 FQNEAQ come from the germline V gene (reference sequence). The chain's CDR3 is CASSLVVLAATDTQYF. The CDR3 region has the DNA TGTGCCAGCAGCTTAGTCGTCCTAGCGGCAACAGATACGCAGTATTTT.

This chain links TRBV7-9 with TRBJ1-1; D might be TRBD1 (5 bases). The CDR3 sequence is 14 residues long. Germline V CDR1 and CDR2: SEHNR, FQNEAQ (reference sequence). Trimming took 0 bases from V and 1 from J, leaving 6 bases between them. The CDR3 DNA is TGTGCCAGCAGCTTAGCGGGGGGGAACACTGAAGCTTTCTTT. Its protein product is CASSLAGGNTEAFF.

The rearrangement joins TRBV3-1 (or the pseudogene TRBV3-2) to TRBJ2-6; 11 bases map to TRBD2. V was clipped by 4 bases and J by 3 bases; unmatched bases: 8. Germline values: CDR1 LGHDT, CDR2 YNNKEL (reference sequence). The CDR3 has 18 residues. The CDR3 DNA follows: TGTGCCAGCAGCCTACTACTAGCGGGAGTAGGTGGGGCCAACGTCCTGACTTTC. It is translated as CASSLLLAGVGGANVLTF.

CDR3 sequence: CASSYGQGNMNTEAFF. Here the CDR3 DNA reads TGTGCCAGCAGTTACGGACAGGGGAATATGAACACTGAAGCTTTCTTT. This sequence joins TRBV6-5 and TRBJ1-1, with 9 nucleotides matching TRBD1. J gave up 0 bases and V 2 bases, and 4 bases lay outside the gene matches. The CDR3 has 16 residues. From germline, CDR1 is MNHEY and CDR2 SVGAGI.

The chain employs TRBV3-1 (or the pseudogene TRBV3-2) and TRBJ2-7; D is undetermined. The CDR3 length is 12 residues. The germline CDR1 and CDR2 sequences are LGHDT and YNNKEL (reference sequence). V was pared by 5 bases and J by 4 bases, with 9 bases between. The CDR3 bases are TGTGCCAGCAGCACCCTCGGGTACGAGCAGTACTTC. Translation gives CASSTLGYEQYF.

The rearrangement uses TRBV14 and TRBJ1-6; D not resolved. With 4 bases removed from V and 9 bases from J, the gap between germline ends came to 13 bases. Germline CDR1 is SGHDN and CDR2 is FVKESK. CDR3 length: 14 amino acids. CDR3 protein: CASSLLALSSPLHF. The CDR3 DNA is TGTGCCAGCAGCCTTTTAGCATTGAGTTCACCCCTCCACTTT. The whole variable domain, filled in from reference TRBV14 and TRBJ1-6, reads EAGVTQFPSHSVIEKGQTVTLRCDPISGHDNLYWYRRVMGKEIKFLLHFVKESKQDESGMPNNRFLAERTGGTYSTLKVQPAELEDSGVYFCASSLLALSSPLHFGNGTRLTVT.

The CDR3 region has the DNA TGTGCCAGCAGCTTACTCGGGGGCCCCAGCACAGATACGCAGTATTTT. This gives the protein CASSLLGGPSTDTQYF. The rearrangement uses TRBV7-6 and TRBJ2-3; either TRBD1 or TRBD2 may fit D (6 bases each). This CDR3 contains 16 residues. Trimming removed 2 bases from V and 0 bases from J, with 12 bases in between. CDR1 and CDR2 from the germline V gene are SGHVS and FNYEAQ.

This clone was observed once. The V call is TRBV13, the J call TRBJ2-5; 8 bases map to TRBD1. CDR3 length equals 14 residues. Germline lookup yields CDR1 PRHDT and CDR2 FYEKMQ (reference sequence). The V gene end was trimmed by 5 bases and the J gene end by 1 base; junction bases not matched to a gene: 3. CDR3 protein: CASSPQGVQETQYF. The CDR3 bases are TGTGCCAGCAGCCCACAGGGGGTCCAAGAGACCCAGTACTTC. The full variable domain, its missing parts supplied by reference TRBV13 and TRBJ2-5, is AAGVIQSPRHLIKEKRETATLKCYPIPRHDTVYWYQQGPGQDPQFLISFYEKMQSDKGSIPDRFSAQQFSDYHSELNMSSLELGDSALYFCASSPQGVQETQYFGPGTRLLVL.

This clone was detected only once. The genes are TRBV25-1 and TRBJ2-7, with TRBD1 matching over 8 bases. V gave up 2 bases and J gave up 2 bases; unmatched junction bases: 11. Germline V gene data show CDR1 as MGHDK and CDR2 as SYGVNS. The CDR3 sequence is 17 residues long. CDR3 coding DNA: TGTGCCAGCAGTGAAACAACTCAGGGGGCCGGGACCTACGAGCAGTACTTC. This sequence encodes CASSETTQGAGTYEQYF.

CDR3 sequence: CASSGESFPGEEKLFF. In DNA form, the CDR3 reads TGTGCCAGCAGTGGAGAGAGCTTCCCCGGAGAGGAAAAACTGTTTTTT. The V gene is TRBV6-1, the J gene TRBJ1-4; D unresolved. CDR1 is MNHNS and CDR2 is SASEGT in the germline V gene. V lost 4 bases and J 8 bases, leaving 20 bases between the germline ends. This CDR3 has 16 amino acids.

The chain combines TRBV27 with TRBJ2-7, with D perhaps TRBD1 or TRBD2 (5 bases each). The germline CDR1 and CDR2 sequences are MNHEY and SMNVEV (reference sequence). This CDR3 comprises 11 residues. Trimming removed 4 bases at V and 7 bases at J, with 8 bases between. The DNA for the CDR3 is TGTGCCAGCAGTTCAGAGGGGGAGCAGTACTTC. This translates into CASSSEGEQYF.

This clone was seen a few times. V gene TRBV19 combines with J gene TRBJ1-1; tentative D call: TRBD1 (6 bases). The ends were cut back, 8 bases at V and 0 bases at J, with 28 bases in the middle. The CDR3 extends over 19 amino acids. Germline-derived CDR1 and CDR2 are LNHDA and SQIVND (reference sequence). In nucleotides, the CDR3 is TGTGCCAGTCCCCCTAGAGTTACGGGGGCGACTCCAATGAACACTGAAGCTTTCTTT. It translates to CASPPRVTGATPMNTEAFF.

The sample holds one count of this clone. This chain links TRBV11-2 with TRBJ1-2, with no clear D. The CDR3 spans 14 residues. Germline V gene data show CDR1 as SGHAT and CDR2 as FQNNGV. Trimming pared 0 bases from V and 1 base from J, leaving 6 bases between. The CDR3 DNA is TGTGCCAGCAGCTTAGAGCCAGTTAACTATGGCTACACCTTC. It codes for CASSLEPVNYGYTF.

The chain joins TRBV6-5 to TRBJ1-3; TRBD1 matches at 9 bases. V gave up 2 bases and J gave up 3 bases; unmatched junction bases: 2. This CDR3 comprises 15 residues. Germline V CDR1 and CDR2: MNHEY, SVGAGI. CDR3 in DNA: TGTGCCAGCAGTTACAGGACAGGGGTTGGAAACACCATATATTTT. This sequence encodes CASSYRTGVGNTIYF.

The V gene is TRBV5-6, the J gene TRBJ1-5; unclear D gene. Between the trimmed V and J ends, which lost 4 bases and 3 bases, there was a span of 11 bases. Germline loops: CDR1 SGHDT, CDR2 YYEEEE. This CDR3 contains 14 residues. The CDR3 DNA is TGTGCCAGCAGCCTGCTAAGGGACAATCAGCCCCAGCATTTT. Protein: CASSLLRDNQPQHF. The complete variable domain, with remaining parts taken from reference TRBV5-6 and TRBJ1-5, reads DAGVTQSPTHLIKTRGQQVTLRCSPKSGHDTVSWYQQALGQGPQFIFQYYEEEERQRGNFPDRFSGHQFPNYSSELNVNALLLGDSALYLCASSLLRDNQPQHFGDGTRLSIL.

The V gene is TRBV6-2 or TRBV6-3, the J gene TRBJ2-1; 8 bases agree with TRBD2. With V trimmed by 4 bases and J by 0 bases, 8 bases remained unmatched. This CDR3 contains 17 residues. CDR1 is MNHEY and CDR2 is SVGEGT in the germline V gene. DNA of the CDR3: TGTGCCAGCAGTTTCGGACTAGCTCTTAGCTCCTACAATGAGCAGTTCTTC. Its translation is CASSFGLALSSYNEQFF.

The table lists this clone with a few counts. J is TRBJ2-3 and V is TRBV25-1; the match to TRBD1 covers 8 bases. Germline-derived CDR1 and CDR2 are MGHDK and SYGVNS. V gave up 3 bases and J gave up 2 bases; unmatched junction bases: 4. There are 15 residues in the CDR3. The CDR3 DNA is TGTGCCAGCAGTGATTCGGGACAGGCCACAGATACGCAGTATTTT. Translating it yields CASSDSGQATDTQYF.

The chain couples TRBV6-1 to TRBJ1-5, with a tentative D call TRBD1 (5 bases). This CDR3 contains 14 residues. Germline V gene data show CDR1 as MNHNS and CDR2 as SASEGT. Deletions cut 2 bases from V and 7 bases from J, with 12 bases between. CDR3: CASSEMGLGQPQHF. The DNA of the CDR3 is TGTGCCAGCAGTGAAATGGGACTTGGGCAGCCCCAGCATTTT.

The sample holds many counts of this clone. V usage is TRBV18 and J usage is TRBJ2-1; D uncertain. The CDR3 is 14 amino acids. From germline, CDR1 is KGHSH and CDR2 LQKENI. Trimming shortened V by 6 bases and J by 0 bases, and 9 bases separated the two germline ends. This CDR3 reads CASSPQASYNEQFF. The CDR3 DNA sequence: TGTGCCAGCTCTCCGCAGGCCTCCTACAATGAGCAGTTCTTC.